Listed below are T cell receptor beta chains from one sample, sequenced in a study of blood T cell dynamics during melanoma immunotherapy. Clones were sequenced by immunoSEQ multiplex PCR, and TCRdb holds only the in-frame ones, with some missing. The sample shows about 160 clones, around 85% of them seen only once. The sequences come from cell-free DNA from blood, collected from a patient treated with checkpoint blockade. All receptors derive from a human donor with melanoma. The CDR3 runs from the conserved cysteine through the conserved F or W. Only part of the rows carry a size: once, few, many, or a class if the clone is expanded.

v_gene,abundance,j_gene,CDR3aa
TRBV7-3,few,TRBJ2-2,CASSLSGGLAGELFF
TRBV2,-,TRBJ2-7,CASRPTGTGDNEQYF
TRBV28,-,TRBJ1-1,CASSANTEAFF
TRBV5-4,-,TRBJ1-2,CASSSDRAFGYTF
TRBV11-2,-,TRBJ1-1,CASSRPSGGVPEAFF
TRBV4-1,-,TRBJ2-7,CASSWAIDRGYEQYF
TRBV10-3,-,TRBJ2-3,CAISEKDRVSTDTQYF
TRBV6-1,-,TRBJ1-2,CASSDITGVFYGYTF
TRBV10-3,-,TRBJ2-7,CAISEGTSGGAVF
TRBV7-9,few,TRBJ1-5,CASSRTGAGDQPQHF
TRBV9,-,TRBJ1-2,CASSSQSYGYTF